The rows below give T cell receptor beta chains drawn from one sample of a study of CD8 T cells in ankylosing spondylitis. TCRdb reanalysed the 5' RACE reads using MiXCR and keeps one entry per CDR3 protein. Of some 300,000 distinct CDR3 sequences listed, 20% to 25% are singletons. Sequencing was performed on blood, either unsorted or a sorted T cell fraction (not recorded which). These receptors originate from a female donor with ankylosing spondylitis or in good health (not recorded which). CDR3s include the opening cysteine and the closing phenylalanine or tryptophan. Fields, in order: V gene, J gene, D gene, clone size, CDR3 DNA, CDR3 protein. D genes are given only for firm matches. Where a row states a size, it is once, few, many or the class of an expanded clone; other rows omit it.

V gene: TRBV28; J gene: TRBJ1-5; D gene: TRBD1; clone size: NA; CDR3 DNA: TGTGCCACCATCCCGACAGGGGGCAATCAGCCCCAGCATTTT; CDR3 protein: CATIPTGGNQPQHF
V gene: TRBV12-3/TRBV12-4; J gene: TRBJ2-7; D gene: NA; clone size: few; CDR3 DNA: TGTGCCAGCATCGCATCAGGGGAAAGCTCCTACGAGCAGTACTTC; CDR3 protein: CASIASGESSYEQYF
V gene: TRBV12-3/TRBV12-4; J gene: TRBJ1-5; D gene: NA; clone size: NA; CDR3 DNA: TGTGCCAGCAGCGGACAAAGAAGCAATCAGCCCCAGCATTTT; CDR3 protein: CASSGQRSNQPQHF
V gene: TRBV7-2; J gene: TRBJ1-2; D gene: NA; clone size: NA; CDR3 DNA: TGTGCCAGCAGCTTAGCCGGGGATGGCTACACCTTC; CDR3 protein: CASSLAGDGYTF
V gene: TRBV20-1; J gene: TRBJ1-5; D gene: NA; clone size: NA; CDR3 DNA: TGCAGTGCTAGTGACAACAATCAGCCCCAGCATTTT; CDR3 protein: CSASDNNQPQHF
V gene: TRBV2; J gene: TRBJ2-3; D gene: NA; clone size: few; CDR3 DNA: TGTGCCACCAAGGGACTGGGGGATACGCAGTATTTT; CDR3 protein: CATKGLGDTQYF
V gene: TRBV5-6; J gene: TRBJ2-3; D gene: TRBD2; clone size: NA; CDR3 DNA: TGTGCCAGCAGCATACCACTAGCGGGAGCTGATACGCAGTATTTT; CDR3 protein: CASSIPLAGADTQYF
V gene: TRBV6-5; J gene: TRBJ1-1; D gene: NA; clone size: NA; CDR3 DNA: TGTGCCAGCAGTTACGACCCCAGTGGGAGCACTGAAGCTTTCTTT; CDR3 protein: CASSYDPSGSTEAFF
V gene: TRBV20-1; J gene: TRBJ2-1; D gene: TRBD1; clone size: NA; CDR3 DNA: TGCAGTGCTAAACCGGGACAGAGCTCCTACAATGAGCAGTTCTTC; CDR3 protein: CSAKPGQSSYNEQFF
V gene: TRBV12-3/TRBV12-4; J gene: TRBJ1-2; D gene: NA; clone size: many; CDR3 DNA: TGTGCCAGCAGTTCCCCGGGGGCTGGCTACACCTTC; CDR3 protein: CASSSPGAGYTF
V gene: TRBV7-5; J gene: TRBJ1-2; D gene: NA; clone size: few; CDR3 DNA: NA; CDR3 protein: CISVSEADPFEYGYTF
V gene: TRBV2; J gene: TRBJ2-5; D gene: NA; clone size: few; CDR3 DNA: TGTGCCAGCAGGAGATCAGAGACCCAGTACTTC; CDR3 protein: CASRRSETQYF
V gene: TRBV5-1; J gene: TRBJ1-1; D gene: TRBD1; clone size: NA; CDR3 DNA: TGCGCCAGCAGCTGGACAGGGGCCTGGAACACTGAAGCTTTCTTT; CDR3 protein: CASSWTGAWNTEAFF
V gene: TRBV6-5; J gene: TRBJ2-1; D gene: TRBD2; clone size: NA; CDR3 DNA: TGTGCCAGCAGTATAACTAGCGGAGGTGCGGAGCAGTTCTTC; CDR3 protein: CASSITSGGAEQFF
V gene: TRBV9; J gene: TRBJ2-6; D gene: NA; clone size: few; CDR3 DNA: TGTGCCAGCAGCGCAGGGGACGGTGGGGCCAACGTCCTGACTTTC; CDR3 protein: CASSAGDGGANVLTF
V gene: TRBV5-1; J gene: TRBJ2-7; D gene: NA; clone size: many; CDR3 DNA: TGCGCCAGCAGCTTACTTGACCGAGCCTACGAGCAGTACTTC; CDR3 protein: CASSLLDRAYEQYF
V gene: TRBV5-1; J gene: TRBJ2-7; D gene: TRBD2; clone size: NA; CDR3 DNA: TGCGCCAGCCAGACCGGGACTAGCGCCTACGAGCAGTACTTC; CDR3 protein: CASQTGTSAYEQYF
V gene: TRBV20-1; J gene: TRBJ2-5; D gene: TRBD2; clone size: NA; CDR3 DNA: TGCAGTGCTGGACCTAGCGGGCGGGAAGAGACCCAGTACTTC; CDR3 protein: CSAGPSGREETQYF
V gene: TRBV10-3; J gene: TRBJ2-1; D gene: NA; clone size: few; CDR3 DNA: TGTGCCATCAGGAGGGGAGAATCCTACAATGAGCAGTTCTTC; CDR3 protein: CAIRRGESYNEQFF
V gene: TRBV5-1; J gene: TRBJ2-2; D gene: NA; clone size: NA; CDR3 DNA: TGCGCCAGCAGCTTGTCGGTCGCCGGGGAGCTGTTTTTT; CDR3 protein: CASSLSVAGELFF
V gene: TRBV4-3; J gene: TRBJ1-1; D gene: NA; clone size: few; CDR3 DNA: TGCGCCAGCAGCCAAGCGCAGGGGCTCCAAGCTTTCTTT; CDR3 protein: CASSQAQGLQAFF
V gene: TRBV5-4; J gene: TRBJ2-3; D gene: NA; clone size: NA; CDR3 DNA: TGTGCCAGCAGCTTGCGAGCGGGCCTACGAACAGATACGCAGTATTTT; CDR3 protein: CASSLRAGLRTDTQYF
V gene: TRBV27; J gene: TRBJ2-2; D gene: NA; clone size: NA; CDR3 DNA: TGTGCCAGCAGTTTATCTAGACCCGGGGAGCTGTTTTTT; CDR3 protein: CASSLSRPGELFF
V gene: TRBV20-1; J gene: TRBJ2-1; D gene: TRBD2; clone size: few; CDR3 DNA: TGCAGTGCTAGAGGGGCGGGAGCCTACAATGAGCAGTTCTTC; CDR3 protein: CSARGAGAYNEQFF
V gene: TRBV6-5; J gene: TRBJ1-2; D gene: NA; clone size: NA; CDR3 DNA: TGTGCCAGCAGCTACATGTCTAACTATGGCTACACCTTC; CDR3 protein: CASSYMSNYGYTF
V gene: TRBV21-1; J gene: TRBJ2-7; D gene: NA; clone size: NA; CDR3 DNA: TGTGCCAGCAGCTCCCGGACTGGAACCTACGAGCAGTACTTC; CDR3 protein: CASSSRTGTYEQYF
V gene: TRBV2; J gene: TRBJ1-1; D gene: TRBD1; clone size: NA; CDR3 DNA: TGTGCCAGCAGTGAGACAGGGGGTTTGGTCACTGAAGCTTTCTTT; CDR3 protein: CASSETGGLVTEAFF
V gene: TRBV11-2; J gene: TRBJ2-5; D gene: NA; clone size: few; CDR3 DNA: TGTGCCAGCAGCTACGGCGTGGGGGGCCAAGAGACCCAGTACTTC; CDR3 protein: CASSYGVGGQETQYF
V gene: TRBV7-2; J gene: TRBJ2-7; D gene: NA; clone size: NA; CDR3 DNA: TGTGCCAGCAGCGAGGACGTATACTCCTACGAGCAGTACTTC; CDR3 protein: CASSEDVYSYEQYF